This T cell receptor (beta chain) was recovered during a study of CD8+CD57+ T cells in acquired aplastic anemia. The CDR3 has 14 residues. Trimming cost V 3 bases and J 2 bases; bases outside gene matches: 2. CDR1 SGDLS and CDR2 YYNGEE come from the germline V gene. Investigators profiled TCR beta VDJ and CDR3 from genomic DNA template. MiXCR, applied by TCRdb to the reads, yields one record per CDR3 protein. The sample yields 160,000 or so distinct CDR3 sequences, about 45% seen once. It was patients with CD8+CD57+ cell expansion by flow cytometry who were chosen for sequencing. V is TRBV9 and J is TRBJ2-5; 9 nucleotides align to TRBD1. The sample comprised sorted CD4+, CD8+, or CD8+CD57+ T cells (not recorded which) from PBMCs. This clonotype originated in a human donor with aplastic anemia. CDR3 DNA: TGTGCCAGCAGCGCGGGACAGGGTCAAGAGACCCAGTACTTC. Encoded protein: CASSAGQGQETQYF.